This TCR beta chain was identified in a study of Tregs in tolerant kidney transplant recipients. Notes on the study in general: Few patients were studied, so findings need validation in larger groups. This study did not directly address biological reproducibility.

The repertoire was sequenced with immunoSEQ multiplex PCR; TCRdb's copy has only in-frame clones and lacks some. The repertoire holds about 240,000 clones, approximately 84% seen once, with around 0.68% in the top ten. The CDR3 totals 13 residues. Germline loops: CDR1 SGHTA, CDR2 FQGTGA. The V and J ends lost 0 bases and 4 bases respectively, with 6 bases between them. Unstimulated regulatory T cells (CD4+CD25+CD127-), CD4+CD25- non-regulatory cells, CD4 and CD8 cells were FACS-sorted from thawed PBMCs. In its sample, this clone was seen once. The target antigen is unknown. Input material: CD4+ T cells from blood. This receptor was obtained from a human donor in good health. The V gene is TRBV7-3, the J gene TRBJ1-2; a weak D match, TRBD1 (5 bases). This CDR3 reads CASSLTGGYGYTF. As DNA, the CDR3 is TGTGCCAGCAGCTTAACGGGGGGCTATGGCTACACCTTC.